This is a list of T cell receptor beta chains from one sample in a study of cytomegalovirus exposure and HLA in healthy donors. Sequencing used immunoSEQ multiplex PCR; TCRdb keeps in-frame clones, though not all of them. The sample gives around 99,000 clones, approximately 63% of which show up once; about 6.7% is in the top ten. Sequencing was performed on PBMCs. The receptors stem from a woman in her twenties or thirties in good health and CMV-seronegative. Each CDR3 is given with its conserved first and last residue. The D gene is left open where the match is weak. Expanded clones are given a class, and other clones once, few, many or no size at all.

abundance: .
d_gene: .
v_gene: TRBV25-1
j_gene: TRBJ1-2
CDR3aa: CASSVDSGGYTF
CDR3nt: TGTGCCAGCAGTGTCGATTCCGGGGGCTACACCTTC

abundance: .
d_gene: .
v_gene: TRBV5-6
j_gene: TRBJ1-3
CDR3aa: CASTKQGNTIYF
CDR3nt: TGTGCCAGCACCAAACAGGGAAACACCATATATTTT

abundance: few
d_gene: .
v_gene: TRBV5-1
j_gene: TRBJ2-6
CDR3aa: CASSAQGISVANVLTF
CDR3nt: TGCGCCAGCAGCGCGCAGGGCATTTCAGTGGCCAACGTCCTGACTTTC

abundance: once
d_gene: TRBD1
v_gene: TRBV7-2
j_gene: TRBJ1-4
CDR3aa: CASSSQGALNEKLFF
CDR3nt: TGTGCCAGCAGCTCACAGGGGGCGCTTAATGAAAAACTGTTTTTT

abundance: .
d_gene: .
v_gene: TRBV19
j_gene: TRBJ1-3
CDR3aa: CASSTGNGNTIYF
CDR3nt: TGTGCCAGTAGTACGGGGAACGGAAACACCATATATTTT

abundance: .
d_gene: .
v_gene: TRBV7-9
j_gene: TRBJ2-3
CDR3aa: CASSRESTDTQYF
CDR3nt: TGTGCCAGCAGCCGAGAGAGCACAGATACGCAGTATTTT

abundance: once
d_gene: .
v_gene: TRBV21-1
j_gene: TRBJ2-1
CDR3aa: CASSKFVDNEQFF
CDR3nt: TGTGCCAGCAGCAAATTCGTCGACAATGAGCAGTTCTTC

abundance: .
d_gene: TRBD1
v_gene: TRBV7-6
j_gene: TRBJ2-5
CDR3aa: CASSLSLRGQGASETQYF
CDR3nt: TGTGCCAGCAGCTTAAGTCTTAGGGGACAGGGGGCTTCGGAGACCCAGTACTTC

abundance: few
d_gene: TRBD1
v_gene: TRBV2
j_gene: TRBJ1-2
CDR3aa: CASSGQGAPYGYTF
CDR3nt: TGTGCCAGCAGTGGACAGGGGGCCCCCTATGGCTACACCTTC

abundance: .
d_gene: TRBD2
v_gene: TRBV7-2
j_gene: TRBJ2-7
CDR3aa: CASSLSRGDSYEQYF
CDR3nt: TGTGCCAGCAGCTTATCTCGGGGGGACTCCTACGAGCAGTACTTC

abundance: .
d_gene: TRBD1
v_gene: TRBV11-2
j_gene: TRBJ1-2
CDR3aa: CASSPMLGTVPFF
CDR3nt: TGTGCCAGCAGCCCTATGCTGGGGACAGTGCCTTTCTTC

abundance: .
d_gene: TRBD2
v_gene: TRBV11-3
j_gene: TRBJ2-2
CDR3aa: CASSYSGTNTGELFF
CDR3nt: TGTGCCAGCAGCTACAGCGGGACCAACACCGGGGAGCTGTTTTTT

abundance: .
d_gene: .
v_gene: TRBV5-1
j_gene: TRBJ2-7
CDR3aa: CASSPVGYEQYF
CDR3nt: TGCGCCAGCAGCCCCGTCGGGTACGAGCAGTACTTC